Here is one T cell receptor (beta chain) with its context. This CDR3 region has 16 residues. V lost 0 bases and J 4 bases, leaving 15 bases between the germline ends. Germline loops: CDR1 LNHNV, CDR2 YYDKDF (reference sequence). Sequencing used immunoSEQ multiplex PCR; TCRdb keeps in-frame clones, though not all of them. The repertoire has 35,000 or so clones, 88% of them found once; the top ten carry under 0.75%. This sample is drawn from a study of T cell changes during pregnancy in multiple sclerosis. The source was CD4+ T cells from peripheral blood mononuclear cells, collected in the first trimester of pregnancy. V and J are TRBV15 and TRBJ1-2; no reliable D call. This receptor was taken from a female donor with multiple sclerosis, enrolled in a pregnancy study. The CDR3 region has the DNA TGTGCCACCAGCAGAGAAAAGGGAGCTCAAGCCTATGGCTACACCTTC. Residues: CATSREKGAQAYGYTF.